This record concerns one T cell receptor beta chain sequence. Its antigen is currently unknown. TCRdb passed the reads through MiXCR, listing each CDR3 protein once. The sample includes over 250,000 distinct CDR3 sequences, under 25% seen only once; the top ten take approximately 19%. The source of the sample is a study of T cell repertoires in cytomegalovirus infection. Overall study context: Researchers turned to recently identified HLA-C-restricted CMV epitopes as well as well-studied HLA-B-restricted ones. An indication of both CMV infection and matching HLA type came from public TCR beta signatures.

Unmatched junction bases numbered 7, after V lost 6 bases and J lost 0 bases. Germline CDR1 is LNHDA and CDR2 is SQIVND (reference sequence). The CDR3 spans 15 residues. This sample comprised cultured PBMCs, obtained from culture after CMV antigen stimulation. This clonotype was sampled from a human donor in good health (CMV status not recorded). Some clones in this sample may be carry-over from other donors' samples. The chain has TRBV19 and TRBJ1-2, with 7 bases matching TRBD1. The CDR3 nucleotides are TGTGCCAGTAGAGCGGACAGGCCCACTAACTATGGCTACACCTTC. This translates into CASRADRPTNYGYTF.